Listed below are T cell receptor beta chains from one sample, sequenced in a study of blood T cell repertoires in COVID-19. TCRdb keeps only in-frame clones here, not all; method: immunoSEQ multiplex PCR. The table records almost 95,000 clones, about four fifths of them present only once. The sample taken for sequencing was peripheral blood. These receptors were taken from a man aged 55 to 70 with acute or convalescent COVID-19. The CDR3 runs from the conserved cysteine through the conserved F or W.

j_call v_call cdr3_aa
TRBJ2-5 TRBV5-1 CASSDGTAQETQYF
TRBJ2-7 TRBV30 CAWSLSGGGYEQYF
TRBJ1-5 TRBV27 CASSSDRGGNQPQHF
TRBJ2-7 TRBV4-1 CASSQERSYEQYF
TRBJ2-1 TRBV5-1 CASYGGSGEQFF
TRBJ1-1 TRBV14 CASSQLGQGGTEAFF
TRBJ2-7 TRBV2 CASSEQGQPYEQYF
TRBJ2-2 TRBV7-3 CASSPARLAGTGELFF
TRBJ1-2 TRBV5-4 CASSLVGTRRLGYTF
TRBJ2-7 TRBV2 CASNRQGIYEQYF
TRBJ2-7 TRBV2 CAVTSPGTGAYEQYF
TRBJ1-6 TRBV5-6 CASSLGDRNSPLHF
TRBJ1-1 TRBV12-3/TRBV12-4 CASSPPKGGAFF
TRBJ1-1 TRBV4-3 CASSQTRGRVAFF
TRBJ2-2 TRBV6-5 CASSYSGTGAGELFF
TRBJ1-2 TRBV7-2 CASREPPNYGYTF
TRBJ1-5 TRBV10-3 CAISVGSGRQPQHF
TRBJ2-1 TRBV4-3 CASSLVGGGTDEQFF
TRBJ2-3 TRBV29-1 CSVASGSSTDTQYF
TRBJ1-6 TRBV4-3 CASSQRDSSNSPLHF
TRBJ1-1 TRBV2 CASIGQGDTEAFF
TRBJ1-4 TRBV6-5 CASSIGIAGEKLFF
TRBJ1-2 TRBV25-1 CASSDPRGNGYTF
TRBJ1-3 TRBV7-3 CASSPQGSIGNTIYF
TRBJ1-6 TRBV7-2 CASSKRQGASPLHF
TRBJ1-1 TRBV3-1/TRBV3-2 CASSLFGGGGRNTEAFF
TRBJ2-1 TRBV3-1/TRBV3-2 CASSQGARNNEQFF
TRBJ1-2 TRBV19 CASTSRGGMDYGYTF
TRBJ1-5 TRBV19 CASSMMAGAGQPQHF
TRBJ1-2 TRBV18 CASSPPVNRDYGYTF
TRBJ1-2 TRBV30 CAWSVFWTGSSSMGYTF
TRBJ1-2 TRBV19 CASSPQGYGYTF
TRBJ2-2 TRBV19 CASKFATGVTGELFF
TRBJ2-3 TRBV11-2 CASSPAFTGFHVVRYF
TRBJ2-5 TRBV29-1 CSVEPRDREEETQYF
TRBJ2-1 TRBV7-2 CASSPYNEQFF
TRBJ1-2 TRBV15 CATSRARQGRNYGYTF
TRBJ1-2 TRBV6-1 CASSEYRGLTGYTF
TRBJ1-1 TRBV12-3/TRBV12-4 CASSRSQGTEAFF
TRBJ1-3 TRBV4-2 CASSQDPVLATEVFGNTIYF
TRBJ2-1 TRBV4-1 CASSQGSSGGNYNEQFF
TRBJ2-7 TRBV5-6 CASSAEAYEQYF
TRBJ2-5 TRBV7-3 CASSPGTGWGETQYF
TRBJ1-2 TRBV3-1/TRBV3-2 CASSRDTDYGYTF
TRBJ1-5 TRBV19 CASKPGQGPFEPQHF
TRBJ2-7 TRBV12-5 CASGLVLAREQGYNDYEQYF
TRBJ1-2 TRBV6-2/TRBV6-3 CASSYAGGLNYGYTF
TRBJ1-3 TRBV6-5 CASSSGVSGNTIYF
TRBJ1-1 TRBV10-3 CAITPTGLSTEAFF